This T cell receptor beta chain was recovered during a study of beta chain features in type 1 diabetes. Notes on the study in general: Shortening of TCRB CDR3s, moderate but significant, appeared in all four CD4+ subsets of Type 1 diabetes patients.

The sequenced template was cDNA made from the entire isolated RNA. Sequenced by immunoSEQ multiplex PCR; TCRdb stores in-frame clones only, minus some. The sample shows about 700,000 clones, roughly 13% of them seen only once. This clone has only a few counts. No antigen is known for it. V shed 4 bases, J shed 3 bases, and the junction held 6 bases outside the gene matches. There are 14 residues in the CDR3. Germline-derived CDR1 and CDR2 are LNHDA and SQIVND (reference sequence). The receptor's source is a young man with type 1 diabetes. The sequenced sample was naive CD4+ T cells from blood. The chain links TRBV19 to TRBJ2-7; TRBD2 agrees at 7 bases. CDR3: CASSTLWEGYEQYF. The DNA for the CDR3 is TGTGCCAGTAGTACCCTTTGGGAGGGCTACGAGCAGTACTTC.